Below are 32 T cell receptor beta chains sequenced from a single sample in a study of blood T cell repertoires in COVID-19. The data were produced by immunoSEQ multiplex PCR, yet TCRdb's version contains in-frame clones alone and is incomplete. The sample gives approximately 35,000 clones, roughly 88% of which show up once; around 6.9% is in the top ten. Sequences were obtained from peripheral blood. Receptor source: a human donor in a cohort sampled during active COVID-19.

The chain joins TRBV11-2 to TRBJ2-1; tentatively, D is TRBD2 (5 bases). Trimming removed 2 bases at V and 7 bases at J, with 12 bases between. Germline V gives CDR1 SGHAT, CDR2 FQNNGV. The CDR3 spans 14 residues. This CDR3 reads CASSLFGMANEQFF. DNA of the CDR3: TGTGCCAGCAGCTTATTCGGGATGGCAAATGAGCAGTTCTTC.

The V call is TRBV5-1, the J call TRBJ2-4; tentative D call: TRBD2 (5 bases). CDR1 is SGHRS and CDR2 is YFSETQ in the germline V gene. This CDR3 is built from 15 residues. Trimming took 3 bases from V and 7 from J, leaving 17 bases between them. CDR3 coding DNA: TGCGCCAGCAGCTGGGGAGAAACGGTGGGGAACATTCAGTACTTC. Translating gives CASSWGETVGNIQYF.

The CDR3 bases are TGTGCCATCAGTGAGTCGGACGTCCGGGGGAACACTGAAGCTTTCTTT. Protein sequence: CAISESDVRGNTEAFF. The V call is TRBV10-3, the J call TRBJ1-1; D not resolved. V was cut by 0 bases and J by 1 base, with 12 bases left in between. Per the germline V gene, CDR1 is ENHRY and CDR2 is SYGVKD. The CDR3 is 16 amino acids.

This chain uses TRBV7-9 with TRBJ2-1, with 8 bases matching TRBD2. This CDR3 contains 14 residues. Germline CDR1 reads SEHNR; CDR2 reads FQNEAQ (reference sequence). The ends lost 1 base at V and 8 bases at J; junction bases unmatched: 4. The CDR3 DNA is TGTGCCAGCAGCTTAGGGACTAGCACCTATGAGCAGTTCTTC. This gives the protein CASSLGTSTYEQFF. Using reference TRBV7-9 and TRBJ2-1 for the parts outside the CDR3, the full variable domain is DTGVSQNPRHKITKRGQNVTFRCDPISEHNRLYWYRQTLGQGPEFLTYFQNEAQLEKSRLLSDRFSAERPKGSFSTLEIQRTEQGDSAMYLCASSLGTSTYEQFFGPGTRLTVL.

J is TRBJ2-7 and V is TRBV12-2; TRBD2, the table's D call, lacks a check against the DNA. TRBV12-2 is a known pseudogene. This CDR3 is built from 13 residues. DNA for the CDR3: TGTGCAAGTCGCCCTGGACTAGCTTTCGAGCAGTACTTC. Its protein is CASRPGLAFEQYF.

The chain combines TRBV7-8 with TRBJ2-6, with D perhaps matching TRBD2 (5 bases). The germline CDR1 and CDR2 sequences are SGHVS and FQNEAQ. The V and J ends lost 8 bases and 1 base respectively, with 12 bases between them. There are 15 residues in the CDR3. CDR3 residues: CASADGVSGANVLTF. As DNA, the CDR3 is TGTGCCAGCGCGGACGGGGTATCTGGGGCCAACGTCCTGACTTTC.

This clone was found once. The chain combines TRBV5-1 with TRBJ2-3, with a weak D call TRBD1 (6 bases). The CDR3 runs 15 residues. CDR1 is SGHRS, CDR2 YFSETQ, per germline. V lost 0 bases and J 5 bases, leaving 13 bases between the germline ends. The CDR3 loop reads CASSLEWGPIDTQYF. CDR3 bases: TGCGCCAGCAGCTTGGAATGGGGGCCTATAGATACGCAGTATTTT. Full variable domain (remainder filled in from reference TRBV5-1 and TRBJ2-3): KAGVTQTPRYLIKTRGQQVTLSCSPISGHRSVSWYQQTPGQGLQFLFEYFSETQRNKGNFPGRFSGRQFSNSRSEMNVSTLELGDSALYLCASSLEWGPIDTQYFGPGTRLTVL.

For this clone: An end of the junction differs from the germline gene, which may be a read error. CDR3 sequence reads: CSVPGSVF. For the CDR3, the DNA is TGCAGCGTTCCCGGGTCGGTCTTT. This chain uses TRBV29-1 with TRBJ1-1; D is uncertain. The germline gives CDR1 SQVTM, CDR2 ANQGSEA. This CDR3 has 8 amino acids.

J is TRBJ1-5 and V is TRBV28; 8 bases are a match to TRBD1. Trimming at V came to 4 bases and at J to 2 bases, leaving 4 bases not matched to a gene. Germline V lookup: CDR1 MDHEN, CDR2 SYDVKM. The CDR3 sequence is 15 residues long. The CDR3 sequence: CASSSGGGGNQPQHF. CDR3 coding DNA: TGTGCCAGCAGTTCAGGGGGCGGGGGCAATCAGCCCCAGCATTTT.

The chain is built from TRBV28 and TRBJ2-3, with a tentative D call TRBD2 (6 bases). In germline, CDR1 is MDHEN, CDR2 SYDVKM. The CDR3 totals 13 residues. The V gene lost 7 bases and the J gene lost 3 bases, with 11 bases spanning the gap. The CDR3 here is CASNSGFTDTQYF. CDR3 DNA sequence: TGTGCCAGCAATAGCGGATTTACAGATACGCAGTATTTT.

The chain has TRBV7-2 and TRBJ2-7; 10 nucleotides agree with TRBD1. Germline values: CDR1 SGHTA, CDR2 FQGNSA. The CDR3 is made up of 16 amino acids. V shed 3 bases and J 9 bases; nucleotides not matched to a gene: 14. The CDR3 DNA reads TGTGCCAGCAGCTTGGGGAGGACAGGGGGGAAGGCGTCGCAGTACTTC. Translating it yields CASSLGRTGGKASQYF.

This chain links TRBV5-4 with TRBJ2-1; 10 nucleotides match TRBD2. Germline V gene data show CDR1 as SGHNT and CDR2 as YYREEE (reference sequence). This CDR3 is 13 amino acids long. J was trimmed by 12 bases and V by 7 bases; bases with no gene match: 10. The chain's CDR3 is CASFLAGAGVQFF. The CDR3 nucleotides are TGTGCCAGCTTTCTAGCGGGGGCCGGCGTGCAGTTCTTC. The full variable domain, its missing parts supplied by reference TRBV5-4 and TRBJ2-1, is ETGVTQSPTHLIKTRGQQVTLRCSSQSGHNTVSWYQQALGQGPQFIFQYYREEENGRGNFPPRFSGLQFPNYSSELNVNALELDDSALYLCASFLAGAGVQFFGPGTRLTVL.

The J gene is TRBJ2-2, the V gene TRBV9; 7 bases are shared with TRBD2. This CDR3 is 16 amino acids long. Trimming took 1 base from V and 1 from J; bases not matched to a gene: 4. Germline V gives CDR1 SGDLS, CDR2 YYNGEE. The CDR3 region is CASSVLAERNTGELFF. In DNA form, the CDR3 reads TGTGCCAGCAGCGTACTAGCGGAGCGGAACACCGGGGAGCTGTTTTTT.

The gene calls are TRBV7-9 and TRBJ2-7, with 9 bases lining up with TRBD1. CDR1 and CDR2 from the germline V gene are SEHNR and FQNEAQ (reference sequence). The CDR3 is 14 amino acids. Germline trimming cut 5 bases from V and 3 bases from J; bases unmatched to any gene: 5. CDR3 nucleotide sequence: TGTGCCAGCAGCCTTGACAGGGGGGTCTACGAGCAGTACTTC. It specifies CASSLDRGVYEQYF.

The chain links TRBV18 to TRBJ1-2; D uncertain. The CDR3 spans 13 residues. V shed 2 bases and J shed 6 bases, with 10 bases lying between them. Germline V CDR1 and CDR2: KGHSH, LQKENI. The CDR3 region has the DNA TGTGCCAGCTCACCAAGAGGGAACGATGGCTACACCTTC. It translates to CASSPRGNDGYTF. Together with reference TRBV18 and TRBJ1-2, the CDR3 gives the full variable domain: NAGVMQNPRHLVRRRGQEARLRCSPMKGHSHVYWYRQLPEEGLKFMVYLQKENIIDESGMPKERFSAEFPKEGPSILRIQQVVRGDSAAYFCASSPRGNDGYTFGSGTRLTVV.

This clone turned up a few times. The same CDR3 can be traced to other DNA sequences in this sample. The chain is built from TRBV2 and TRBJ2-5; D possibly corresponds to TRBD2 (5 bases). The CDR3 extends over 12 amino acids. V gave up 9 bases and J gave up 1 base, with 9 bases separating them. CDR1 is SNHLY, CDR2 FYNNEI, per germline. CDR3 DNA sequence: TGTGCCAGTAGCGTATTCCAAGAGACCCAGTACTTC. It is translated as CASSVFQETQYF.

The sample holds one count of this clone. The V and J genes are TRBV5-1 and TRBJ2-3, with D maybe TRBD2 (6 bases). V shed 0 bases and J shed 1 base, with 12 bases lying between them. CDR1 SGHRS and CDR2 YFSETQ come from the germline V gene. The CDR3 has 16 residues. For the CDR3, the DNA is TGCGCCAGCAGCTTGGGGGACGGGGGTGGCACAGATACGCAGTATTTT. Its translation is CASSLGDGGGTDTQYF.

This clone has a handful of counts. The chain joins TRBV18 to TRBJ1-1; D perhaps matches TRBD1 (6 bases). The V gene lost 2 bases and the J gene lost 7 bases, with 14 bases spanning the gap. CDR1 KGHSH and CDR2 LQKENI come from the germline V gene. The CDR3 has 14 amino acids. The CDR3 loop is CASSPMKGVGEAFF. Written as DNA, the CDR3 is TGTGCCAGCTCACCAATGAAGGGGGTTGGTGAAGCTTTCTTT.

The chain's CDR3 is CASSFPSGTLAKNIQYF. The CDR3 DNA reads TGTGCCAGCAGCTTTCCTAGCGGGACCCTAGCCAAAAACATTCAGTACTTC. V usage is TRBV7-9 and J usage is TRBJ2-4; 9 bases map to TRBD2. Germline CDR1 reads SEHNR; CDR2 reads FQNEAQ (reference sequence). V trimming: 3 bases; J trimming: 0 bases; junction bases outside the gene matches: 6. The CDR3 is 17 amino acids.

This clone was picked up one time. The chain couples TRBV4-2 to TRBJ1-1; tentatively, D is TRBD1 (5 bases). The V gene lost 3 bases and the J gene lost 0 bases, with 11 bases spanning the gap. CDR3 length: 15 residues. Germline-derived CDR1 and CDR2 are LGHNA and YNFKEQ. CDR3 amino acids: CASSQGDSMNTEAFF. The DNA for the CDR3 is TGTGCCAGCAGCCAGGGGGACTCCATGAACACTGAAGCTTTCTTT.

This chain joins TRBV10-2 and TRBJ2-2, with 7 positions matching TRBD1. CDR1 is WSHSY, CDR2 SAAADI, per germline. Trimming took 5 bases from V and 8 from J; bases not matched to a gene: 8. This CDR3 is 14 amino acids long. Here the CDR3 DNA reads TGCGCCAGCAGTTTTGACAGGGTATCAGGGGAGCTGTTTTTT. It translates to CASSFDRVSGELFF.

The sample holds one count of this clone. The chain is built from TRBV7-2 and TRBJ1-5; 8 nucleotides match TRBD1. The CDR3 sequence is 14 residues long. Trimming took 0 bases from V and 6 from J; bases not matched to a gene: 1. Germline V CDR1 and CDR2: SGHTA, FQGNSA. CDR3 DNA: TGTGCCAGCAGCTTAGCGACAGGGGTTCAGCCCCAGCATTTT. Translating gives CASSLATGVQPQHF.

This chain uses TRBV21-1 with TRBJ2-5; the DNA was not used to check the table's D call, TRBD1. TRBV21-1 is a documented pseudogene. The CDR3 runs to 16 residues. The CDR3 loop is CASSKAGTTGAETQYF. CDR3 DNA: TGTGCCAGCAGCAAAGCCGGTACTACAGGGGCAGAGACCCAGTACTTC.

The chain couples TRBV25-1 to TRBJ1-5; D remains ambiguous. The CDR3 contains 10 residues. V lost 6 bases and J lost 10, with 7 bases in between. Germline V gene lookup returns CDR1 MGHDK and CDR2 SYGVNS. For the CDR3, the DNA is TGTGCCAGCAGGCCAGGACCCCAGCATTTT. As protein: CASRPGPQHF.

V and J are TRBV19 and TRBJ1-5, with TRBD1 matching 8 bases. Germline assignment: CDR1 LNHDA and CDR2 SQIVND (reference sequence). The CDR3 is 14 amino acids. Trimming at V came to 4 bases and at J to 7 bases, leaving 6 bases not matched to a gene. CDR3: CASSNQGAGQPQHF. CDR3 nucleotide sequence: TGTGCCAGTAGTAATCAGGGGGCAGGGCAGCCCCAGCATTTT.

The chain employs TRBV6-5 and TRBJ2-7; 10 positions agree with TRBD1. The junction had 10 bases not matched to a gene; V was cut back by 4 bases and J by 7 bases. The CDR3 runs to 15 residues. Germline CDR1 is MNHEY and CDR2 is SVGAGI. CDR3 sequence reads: CASSLQDRGPMEQYF. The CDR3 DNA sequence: TGTGCCAGCAGTTTACAAGACAGGGGGCCCATGGAGCAGTACTTC.

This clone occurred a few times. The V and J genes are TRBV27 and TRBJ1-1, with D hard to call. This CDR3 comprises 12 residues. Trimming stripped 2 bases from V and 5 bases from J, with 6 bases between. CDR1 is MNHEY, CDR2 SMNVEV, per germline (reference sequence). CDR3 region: CASSLDWTEAFF. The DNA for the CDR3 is TGTGCCAGCAGTTTAGACTGGACTGAAGCTTTCTTT.

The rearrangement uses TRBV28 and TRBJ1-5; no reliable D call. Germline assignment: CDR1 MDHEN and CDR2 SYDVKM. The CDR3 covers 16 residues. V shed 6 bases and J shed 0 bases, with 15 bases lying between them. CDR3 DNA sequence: TGTGCCAGCAGCTTTAGAGGACTCTATAGCAATCAGCCCCAGCATTTT. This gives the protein CASSFRGLYSNQPQHF. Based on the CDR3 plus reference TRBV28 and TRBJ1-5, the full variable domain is DVKVTQSSRYLVKRTGEKVFLECVQDMDHENMFWYRQDPGLGLRLIYFSYDVKMKEKGDIPEGYSVSREKKERFSLILESASTNQTSMYLCASSFRGLYSNQPQHFGDGTRLSIL.

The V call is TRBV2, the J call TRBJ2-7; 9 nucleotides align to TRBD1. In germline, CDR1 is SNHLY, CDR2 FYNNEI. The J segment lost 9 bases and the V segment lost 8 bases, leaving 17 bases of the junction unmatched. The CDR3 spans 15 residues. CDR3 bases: TGTGCCAGCTCTACGGAACCGGGACAGGGAGTGGGGCAGTACTTC. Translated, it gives CASSTEPGQGVGQYF.

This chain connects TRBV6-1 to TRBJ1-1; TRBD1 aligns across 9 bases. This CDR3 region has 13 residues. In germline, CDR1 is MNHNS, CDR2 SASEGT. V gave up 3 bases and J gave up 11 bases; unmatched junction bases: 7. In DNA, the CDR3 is TGTGCCAGCAGTGATCGAGACAGGGGGAATGCTTTCTTT. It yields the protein CASSDRDRGNAFF.

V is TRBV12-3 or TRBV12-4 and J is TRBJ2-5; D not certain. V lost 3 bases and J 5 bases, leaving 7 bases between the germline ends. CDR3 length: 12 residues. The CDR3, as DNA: TGTGCCAGCAGTTTCCTCGGGGAGACCCAGTACTTC. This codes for CASSFLGETQYF.

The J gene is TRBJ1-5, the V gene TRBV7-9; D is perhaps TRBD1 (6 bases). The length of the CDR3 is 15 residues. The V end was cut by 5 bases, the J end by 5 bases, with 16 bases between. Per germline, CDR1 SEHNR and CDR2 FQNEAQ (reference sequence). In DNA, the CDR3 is TGTGCCAGCAGCCAACATGGGGGCGCTTATCAGCCCCAGCATTTT. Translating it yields CASSQHGGAYQPQHF.